These 28 T cell receptor beta chains were all obtained from the same sample, sequenced in a study of T cell responses to AZD1222 COVID-19 vaccine. Sequencing was performed with immunoSEQ multiplex PCR; in TCRdb, only in-frame clones are kept and a portion is missing. The sample yields about 110,000 clones, under 95% seen once. Specimen: peripheral blood, collected on day 0 of AZD1222 vaccination. The receptors here all came from an adult in good health.

The chain is built from TRBV4-2 and TRBJ2-2; 12 nucleotides align to TRBD2. Trimming took 3 bases from V and 2 from J; bases not matched to a gene: 7. Per the germline V gene, CDR1 is LGHNA and CDR2 is YNFKEQ. The CDR3 extends over 18 amino acids. CDR3 loop: CASSQLAGGILNTGELFF. CDR3 bases: TGTGCCAGCAGCCAGCTAGCGGGGGGGATTCTAAACACCGGGGAGCTGTTTTTT.

Relative to its sample, this clone is medium-sized. This chain links TRBV15 with TRBJ2-7; D unclear. The CDR3 has 12 residues. The V gene lost 1 base and the J gene lost 6 bases, with 7 bases spanning the gap. Germline V gives CDR1 LNHNV, CDR2 YYDKDF (reference sequence). The CDR3 protein is CATSRGVSEQYF. The CDR3 DNA follows: TGTGCCACCAGCAGAGGGGTTAGCGAGCAGTACTTC.

The chain combines TRBV6-2 or TRBV6-3 with TRBJ1-2; 8 positions match TRBD1. Losses at the gene ends were 2 bases for V and 4 bases for J; bases not matched to a gene: 6. Germline CDR1 reads MNHEY; CDR2 reads SVGEGT. The CDR3 covers 15 residues. The CDR3 reads CASSYHLQGVYGYTF. In DNA form, the CDR3 reads TGTGCCAGCAGTTACCATCTACAGGGGGTCTATGGCTACACCTTC.

This clone was seen a single time. V is TRBV7-2 and J is TRBJ2-2; 7 nucleotides agree with TRBD2. Germline V gene lookup returns CDR1 SGHTA and CDR2 FQGNSA. The length of the CDR3 is 17 residues. The V gene end was trimmed by 4 bases and the J gene end by 4 bases; junction bases not matched to a gene: 12. CDR3 region: CASSYRSGGRITGELFF. The CDR3 coding sequence is TGTGCCAGCAGCTATCGCTCCGGGGGGAGAATCACCGGGGAGCTGTTTTTT.

The chain carries TRBV6-5 and TRBJ2-7; 7 positions match TRBD1. The CDR3 runs to 15 residues. The V gene's germline CDR1 is MNHEY and CDR2 SVGAGI. With V trimmed by 3 bases and J by 2 bases, 7 bases remained unmatched. CDR3 nucleotide sequence: TGTGCCAGCAGTTATCTGACAGGGATTGCCTACGAGCAGTACTTC. This translates into CASSYLTGIAYEQYF.

The chain has TRBV5-1 and TRBJ1-5; D is uncertain. The germline V gene encodes CDR1 SGHRS and CDR2 YFSETQ. V lost 4 bases and J 0 bases, leaving 8 bases between the germline ends. The CDR3 runs 14 residues. The CDR3, as DNA: TGCGCCAGCAGCCTGGACCCTAGCAATCAGCCCCAGCATTTT. This encodes CASSLDPSNQPQHF.

The genes are TRBV18 and TRBJ1-6; the D is unclear. CDR1 KGHSH and CDR2 LQKENI come from the germline V gene. CDR3 size: 17 residues. V dropped 3 bases and J dropped 3 bases, with 15 bases sitting between them. Here the CDR3 reads CASSPGELSSYNSPLHF. The CDR3 coding sequence is TGTGCCAGCTCACCTGGGGAGCTCTCGAGCTATAATTCACCCCTCCACTTT.

The CDR3 loop is CASSRTADSHSGNTIYF. CDR3 nucleotide sequence: TGTGCCAGCAGCCGAACGGCGGACAGCCACTCTGGAAACACCATATATTTT. The rearrangement joins TRBV27 to TRBJ1-3, with TRBD1 as a possible D gene (6 bases). From germline, CDR1 is MNHEY and CDR2 SMNVEV (reference sequence). Deletions cut 6 bases from V and 0 bases from J, with 18 bases between. The length of the CDR3 is 17 residues.

The chain uses TRBV10-1 and TRBJ2-7; the match to TRBD1 covers 8 bases. Germline lookup yields CDR1 WNHNN and CDR2 SYGVQD (reference sequence). Trimming cost V 2 bases and J 6 bases; bases outside gene matches: 6. The CDR3 runs to 14 residues. This CDR3 is CASSELAGGIEQYF. Here the CDR3 DNA reads TGCGCCAGCAGTGAGCTTGCAGGGGGCATCGAGCAGTACTTC.

The chain has TRBV10-3 and TRBJ1-1; 9 bases map to TRBD1. CDR3 length: 14 residues. The germline gives CDR1 ENHRY, CDR2 SYGVKD. V dropped 4 bases and J dropped 5; count of bases not matched to a gene: 5. CDR3 nucleotides: TGTGCCATCAGTGGTACAGGGGGCGGAACTGAAGCTTTCTTT. Translated: CAISGTGGGTEAFF.

The chain links TRBV28 to TRBJ1-6, with D maybe TRBD1 (6 bases). There are 15 residues in the CDR3. Deletions cut 7 bases from V and 5 bases from J, with 15 bases between. CDR1 and CDR2 from the germline V gene are MDHEN and SYDVKM. CDR3 residues: CASKGRQGNNSPLHF. The CDR3 coding sequence is TGTGCCAGCAAAGGACGGCAGGGGAATAATTCACCCCTCCACTTT.

The chain combines TRBV6-6 with TRBJ2-3; no clear D. Germline assignment: CDR1 MNHNY and CDR2 SVGAGI (reference sequence). Trimming took off 2 bases at V and 6 bases at J, with 6 bases between the two ends. CDR3 size: 12 residues. The chain's CDR3 is CASSYAPDTQYF. The CDR3 DNA sequence: TGTGCCAGCAGTTACGCCCCGGATACGCAGTATTTT.

The gene calls are TRBV18 and TRBJ2-1; tentatively, D is TRBD2 (6 bases). Trimming took 2 bases from V and 4 from J, leaving 9 bases between them. The CDR3 spans 14 residues. The germline V gene encodes CDR1 KGHSH and CDR2 LQKENI. The DNA for the CDR3 is TGTGCCAGCTCACCATCCGCGGGGTACAATGAGCAGTTCTTC. This encodes CASSPSAGYNEQFF.

The genes are TRBV19 and TRBJ1-2, with 10 bases matching TRBD1. V gave up 8 bases and J gave up 7 bases; unmatched junction bases: 7. The CDR3 totals 13 residues. Germline values: CDR1 LNHDA, CDR2 SQIVND (reference sequence). CDR3 nucleotides: TGTGCCAGTCTTGGACAGGGGGGCCGTGGCTACACCTTC. It codes for CASLGQGGRGYTF.

The rearrangement links TRBV5-1 to TRBJ2-1, with 9 nucleotides matching TRBD1. The trim removed 0 bases at V and 0 bases at J, leaving 7 bases unmatched. Germline V gives CDR1 SGHRS, CDR2 YFSETQ. The CDR3 consists of 18 residues. This CDR3 is CASSLATGGASSYNEQFF. CDR3 nucleotides: TGCGCCAGCAGCTTGGCGACAGGGGGGGCTAGCTCCTACAATGAGCAGTTCTTC.

The chain has TRBV5-1 and TRBJ2-1, with D perhaps TRBD2 (6 bases). This CDR3 has 15 amino acids. V was clipped by 5 bases and J by 4 bases, with 16 bases between them. CDR1 SGHRS and CDR2 YFSETQ come from the germline V gene. Written as DNA, the CDR3 is TGCGCCAGCAGTTCGACTAGTGCGGGTTACAATGAGCAGTTCTTC. Translation: CASSSTSAGYNEQFF.

The chain couples TRBV5-6 to TRBJ1-2; 10 bases map to TRBD1. This CDR3 spans 15 amino acids. Germline V gives CDR1 SGHDT, CDR2 YYEEEE. Trimming cost V 3 bases and J 7 bases; bases outside gene matches: 9. In DNA, the CDR3 is TGTGCCAGCAGCTCGCCGGGACAGGGGCGCCCTGGCTACACCTTC. Protein sequence: CASSSPGQGRPGYTF.

Sample share makes this clone large. The chain employs TRBV11-2 and TRBJ1-1, with D perhaps TRBD1 (5 bases). Trimming cost V 1 base and J 3 bases, with 15 bases left between them. CDR3 length: 16 residues. Germline values: CDR1 SGHAT, CDR2 FQNNGV. CDR3 sequence (DNA): TGTGCCAGCAGCTTAGGGTGGGGGACGTGGGACACTGAAGCTTTCTTT. It encodes CASSLGWGTWDTEAFF. Variable domain in full (rest from reference TRBV11-2 and TRBJ1-1): EAGVAQSPRYKIIEKRQSVAFWCNPISGHATLYWYQQILGQGPKLLIQFQNNGVVDDSQLPKDRFSAERLKGVDSTLKIQPAKLEDSAVYLCASSLGWGTWDTEAFFGQGTRLTVV.

The chain joins TRBV4-2 to TRBJ1-1; D unresolved. This CDR3 has 13 amino acids. Germline assignment: CDR1 LGHNA and CDR2 YNFKEQ. The V gene lost 0 bases and the J gene lost 0 bases, with 2 bases spanning the gap. DNA of the CDR3: TGTGCCAGCAGCCAAGACATGAACACTGAAGCTTTCTTT. As protein: CASSQDMNTEAFF.

The gene calls are TRBV28 and TRBJ2-7; D tentatively reads TRBD1 or TRBD2 (6 bases each). From germline, CDR1 is MDHEN and CDR2 SYDVKM. The CDR3 consists of 14 residues. The V and J ends lost 6 bases and 0 bases respectively, with 12 bases between them. CDR3 amino acids: CASSPPGASYEQYF. In nucleotides, the CDR3 is TGTGCCAGCAGCCCGCCGGGGGCCTCCTACGAGCAGTACTTC.

The genes are TRBV6-4 and TRBJ1-2; possible D gene TRBD1, 5 bases. The CDR3 consists of 16 residues. The V gene's germline CDR1 is MRHNA and CDR2 SNTAGT. V lost 9 bases to trimming and J lost 1 base, with 21 bases between them. CDR3 sequence reads: CARGAFRGADNYGYTF. CDR3 DNA: TGTGCCAGAGGGGCTTTCCGGGGCGCGGATAACTATGGCTACACCTTC.

This chain uses TRBV24-1 with TRBJ1-2; D call uncertain. Germline V lookup: CDR1 KGHDR, CDR2 SFDVKD. The CDR3 length is 14 residues. The ends were cut back, 4 bases at V and 0 bases at J, with 8 bases in the middle. The DNA of the CDR3 is TGTGCCACCAGTGACCCAACAGCTAACTATGGCTACACCTTC. This encodes CATSDPTANYGYTF.

This clone was observed once. The chain links TRBV7-9 to TRBJ1-2; D possibly corresponds to TRBD1 (6 bases). The germline V gene encodes CDR1 SEHNR and CDR2 FQNEAQ (reference sequence). V lost 11 bases to trimming and J lost 3 bases, with 13 bases between them. This CDR3 spans 12 amino acids. CDR3 in DNA: TGTGCCCTAAGGGGGGATTACTATGGCTACACCTTC. Encoded protein: CALRGDYYGYTF.

CDR3 amino acids: CAWSLGDSRNTEAFF. DNA of the CDR3: TGTGCCTGGAGTCTCGGGGACTCTAGGAACACTGAAGCTTTCTTT. The rearrangement links TRBV30 to TRBJ1-1, with D possibly being TRBD1 (5 bases). V lost 2 bases, J lost 1 base, and 14 bases lay in between. CDR3 length equals 15 residues. Germline V gene lookup returns CDR1 GTSNPN and CDR2 SVGIG (reference sequence). The whole variable domain, filled in from reference TRBV30 and TRBJ1-1, reads SQTIHQWPATLVQPVGSPLSLECTVEGTSNPNLYWYRQAAGRGLQLLFYSVGIGQISSEVPQNLSASRPQDRQFILSSKKLLLSDSGFYLCAWSLGDSRNTEAFFGQGTRLTVV.

The CDR3 is CAWSPNPGTVNSPLHF. As DNA, the CDR3 is TGTGCCTGGAGTCCCAATCCCGGGACAGTTAATTCACCCCTCCACTTT. The chain recombines TRBV30 with TRBJ1-6; 7 nucleotides match TRBD1. Germline loops: CDR1 GTSNPN, CDR2 SVGIG (reference sequence). CDR3 length equals 16 residues. J gave up 6 bases and V 2 bases, and 10 bases lay outside the gene matches.

This chain joins TRBV30 and TRBJ1-6; TRBD1 matches at 10 bases. The V and J ends lost 3 bases and 10 bases, in that order; junction bases with no gene match: 6. The V gene's germline CDR1 is GTSNPN and CDR2 SVGIG (reference sequence). CDR3 length equals 14 residues. The chain's CDR3 is CAWRARTGGSPLHF. DNA for the CDR3: TGTGCCTGGAGGGCCCGGACAGGGGGGTCACCCCTCCACTTT.

The rearrangement joins TRBV5-1 to TRBJ2-1, with 8 bases lining up with TRBD1. V shed 4 bases, J shed 0 bases, and the junction held 6 bases outside the gene matches. This CDR3 comprises 16 residues. Per germline, CDR1 SGHRS and CDR2 YFSETQ. CDR3 nucleotides: TGCGCCAGCAGCCGGGGACAGGCCCGCTCCTACAATGAGCAGTTCTTC. Its translation: CASSRGQARSYNEQFF.

The count of this clone is one. The chain is built from TRBV19 and TRBJ1-4, with D tentatively TRBD1 (5 bases). In germline, CDR1 is LNHDA, CDR2 SQIVND (reference sequence). Trimming took 2 bases from V and 0 from J, leaving 7 bases between them. This CDR3 has 15 residues. CDR3 region: CASSIRGATNEKLFF. The CDR3 region has the DNA TGTGCCAGTAGTATACGGGGCGCAACTAATGAAAAACTGTTTTTT.